This TCR beta chain was observed in a study of shared clonotypes between healthy human individuals. Generated by immunoSEQ multiplex PCR, the TCRdb table keeps only in-frame clones and is missing some. This table has around 2.1 million clones, 90% to 97% appearing once. Findings and caveats of the study: In a few donors, around 5.5% of naive CD4 clonotypes appeared in common.

Germline loops: CDR1 SGDLS, CDR2 YYNGEE. J was trimmed by 3 bases and V by 4 bases; bases with no gene match: 12. The CDR3 consists of 18 residues. Recent acute infections and vaccinations were absent in the healthy HIV-negative adult donors. CD4+ cells underwent separation, giving CD45RA+ naive and CD45RA-negative memory subsets. As regards this clone: Its antigen remains unknown.

The specimen sequenced was naive CD4+ T cells sorted from blood. Subset: CD45RA+ positively selected. The rearrangement joins TRBV9 to TRBJ2-6, with 8 bases aligning to TRBD1. The sequence came from a man between 18 and 29 years old in good health. The CDR3 nucleotides read TGTGCCAGCAGCCCTACATCCCAGGGGGCGCTTGGGGCCAACGTCCTGACTTTC. It is translated as CASSPTSQGALGANVLTF.